This paragraph covers one TCR beta chain sequence. What it recognizes is unknown. This sample is drawn from a study of T cell responses to AZD1222 COVID-19 vaccine. Study-wide background: Analyses pooled second doses at about 4 or about 12 weeks. Study outcomes and limitations: Following two doses of AZD1222, Spike-specific TCR breadth and depth rose. Females outnumbered males among donors, who were mostly white British; clonal diversity was possibly underestimated.

Clones were read by immunoSEQ multiplex PCR, and TCRdb kept only the in-frame ones, dropping some. Of fewer than 200,000 clones in the sample, around nine tenths were seen once. Trimming shortened V by 6 bases and J by 2 bases, and 14 bases separated the two germline ends. The germline V gene encodes CDR1 MNHEY and CDR2 SMNVEV (reference sequence). The CDR3 loop spans 15 amino acids. The sequence derives from an adult in good health. The rearrangement links TRBV27 to TRBJ1-5, with a tentative D call TRBD1 (5 bases). The specimen comprised peripheral blood, sampled on day 0 of AZD1222 vaccination. Here the CDR3 DNA reads TGTGCCAGCAGCCGGGGCGGACAACGCAATCAGCCCCAGCATTTT. Amino acids: CASSRGGQRNQPQHF.